The 8 T cell receptor beta chains below were found in one sample sequenced in a study of PD-1 blockade in classical Hodgkin lymphoma (dated by TCRdb to the early 2020s). This specimen's time point label, per the study, means: cycle 1 day 1 (C1D1), immediately before nivolumab initiation. Every trial patient had relapsed following autologous stem cell transplantation, and prior brentuximab vedotin exposure was what differed among cohorts A, B and C. CD4+ T cells were purified from thawed PBMCs by magnetic negative selection with a Miltenyi CD4+ T cell isolation kit. The library was built by means of the immunoSEQ multiplex PCR assay. TCRdb holds this immuneACCESS table with in-frame rearrangements only. Some clones are missing; in checked studies, unresolved V genes explain under half, and the rest has no known cause. The sample yields about 35,000 clones; roughly 90% were counted once. Less than 0.3% of the sample rests with the top ten.

The source material was CD4+ T cells from blood, sampled at baseline. All receptors derive from a human donor with classical Hodgkin lymphoma.

The V call is TRBV5-4, the J call TRBJ1-2; 8 bases are shared with TRBD1. From germline, CDR1 is SGHNT and CDR2 YYREEE (reference sequence). The J segment lost 4 bases and the V segment lost 4 bases, leaving 12 bases of the junction unmatched. The CDR3 is 16 amino acids. This CDR3 is CASSTGTGSGLYGYTF. DNA for the CDR3: TGTGCCAGCAGCACCGGGACAGGAAGCGGCCTCTATGGCTACACCTTC.

This rearrangement joins TRBV7-9 to TRBJ1-1, with D maybe TRBD1 (5 bases). This CDR3 region has 14 residues. Germline CDR1 reads SEHNR; CDR2 reads FQNEAQ (reference sequence). V was trimmed by 3 bases and J by 0 bases, leaving 8 bases between them. As DNA, the CDR3 is TGTGCCAGCAGCTTGGGACGGTTGAACACTGAAGCTTTCTTT. The encoded protein is CASSLGRLNTEAFF.

The rearrangement links TRBV5-4 to TRBJ1-3, with TRBD1 as a possible D gene (5 bases). Trimming pared 3 bases from V and 0 bases from J, leaving 16 bases between. The germline V gene has CDR1 SGHNT and CDR2 YYREEE (reference sequence). This CDR3 has 17 residues. The CDR3 protein is CASSSWPGTFSGNTIYF. CDR3 coding DNA: TGTGCCAGCAGCTCGTGGCCCGGGACTTTCTCTGGAAACACCATATATTTT.

This clone occurred once. The chain uses TRBV5-5 and TRBJ2-1; 10 bases map to TRBD1. Germline V gene data show CDR1 as SGHKS and CDR2 as YYEKEE (reference sequence). The CDR3 length is 15 residues. V was pared by 2 bases and J by 5 bases, with 4 bases of the junction left unmatched. In DNA, the CDR3 is TGTGCCAGCAGCTTCCGGGGACAGGGGAACAATGAGCAGTTCTTC. Its translation: CASSFRGQGNNEQFF. The full variable domain, rest sourced from reference TRBV5-5 and TRBJ2-1, is DAGVTQSPTHLIKTRGQQVTLRCSPISGHKSVSWYQQVLGQGPQFIFQYYEKEERGRGNFPDRFSARQFPNYSSELNVNALLLGDSALYLCASSFRGQGNNEQFFGPGTRLTVL.

This sequence joins TRBV6-1 and TRBJ2-7; tentatively, D is TRBD1 (6 bases). The CDR3 is 13 amino acids. V lost 9 bases and J 7 bases, leaving 19 bases between the germline ends. The V gene's germline CDR1 is MNHNS and CDR2 SASEGT. CDR3 DNA: TGTGCCAGTTCAGGACAGCCGGGGTTGGAGCAGTACTTC. It encodes CASSGQPGLEQYF.

As for this clone: A read error may account for a junction end that differs from germline. The chain's CDR3 is CASSVAGVHYNEQFF. The CDR3 DNA is TGTGCCAGCAGTGTAGCGGGAGTTCACTACAATGAGCAGTTCTTC. This sequence joins TRBV9 and TRBJ2-1, with 9 bases fitting TRBD2. This CDR3 region has 15 residues. Per the germline V gene, CDR1 is SGDLS and CDR2 is YYNGEE.

The chain has TRBV9 and TRBJ1-2; no reliable D call. The CDR3 is 14 amino acids. Germline V gene sequence: CDR1 SGDLS, CDR2 YYNGEE. V was trimmed by 3 bases and J by 3 bases, leaving 12 bases between them. CDR3 protein: CASSAEGRYYGYTF. The CDR3 DNA sequence: TGTGCCAGCAGCGCAGAGGGCCGATACTATGGCTACACCTTC.

The J gene is TRBJ2-1, the V gene TRBV30; unclear D gene. Trimming cost V 4 bases and J 6 bases, with 10 bases left between them. There are 12 residues in the CDR3. Germline V gives CDR1 GTSNPN, CDR2 SVGIG (reference sequence). The CDR3 region is CAWTSWINEQFF. The CDR3 DNA follows: TGTGCCTGGACTAGTTGGATCAATGAGCAGTTCTTC.